Described below is a single T cell receptor (beta chain) sequence and its context. Its antigen is currently unknown. The sort gate was single viable CD3+CD4+CD8-CD45RO+ cells for memory CD4+ T cells. CMV serostatus came from serum IgG against pp150, pp28, p38, p52. This record belongs to a study of memory CD4+ T cells and cytomegalovirus serostatus. Sequencing used immunoSEQ multiplex PCR; TCRdb keeps in-frame clones, though not all of them. The sample includes around 50,000 clones, just under 80% of them seen just once. CDR1 and CDR2 from the germline V gene are KGHSH and LQKENI. The CDR3 spans 16 residues. V was pared by 4 bases and J by 8 bases, with 20 bases between. General observations from the study: CMV serostatus prediction reached median AUC approximately 0.95, or 0.91 with US-trained model.

Material for sequencing was memory CD4+ T cells from blood. The chain uses TRBV18 and TRBJ1-4; no firm D call. The sequence came from an adult in good health and CMV-seronegative. The CDR3 sequence is CASSQQTLGGQEKLFF. In DNA, the CDR3 is TGTGCCAGCTCACAGCAGACGCTCGGAGGGCAAGAAAAACTGTTTTTT.